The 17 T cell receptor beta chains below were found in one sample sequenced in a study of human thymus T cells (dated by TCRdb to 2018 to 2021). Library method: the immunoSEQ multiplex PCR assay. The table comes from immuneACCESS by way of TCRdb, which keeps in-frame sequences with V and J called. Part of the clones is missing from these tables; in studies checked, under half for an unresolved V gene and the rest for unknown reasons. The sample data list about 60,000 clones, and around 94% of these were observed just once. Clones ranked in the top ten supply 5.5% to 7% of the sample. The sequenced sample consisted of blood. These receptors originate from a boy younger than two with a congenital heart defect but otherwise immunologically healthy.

The CDR3 is CASIGRQGALPDQHF. As DNA, the CDR3 is TGTGCCAGTATAGGCAGACAGGGGGCTCTCCCTGACCAGCATTTT. The chain links TRBV19 to TRBJ1-5; 10 nucleotides agree with TRBD1. CDR3 length: 15 residues. Germline V gives CDR1 LNHDA, CDR2 SQIVND (reference sequence). The J segment lost 12 bases and the V segment lost 7 bases, leaving 15 bases of the junction unmatched.

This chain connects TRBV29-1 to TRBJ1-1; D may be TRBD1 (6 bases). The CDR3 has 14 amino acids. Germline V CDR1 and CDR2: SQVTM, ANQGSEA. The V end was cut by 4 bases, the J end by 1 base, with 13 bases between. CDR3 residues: CSVAPGAGNTEAFF. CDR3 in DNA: TGCAGCGTTGCTCCAGGGGCGGGGAACACTGAAGCTTTCTTT.

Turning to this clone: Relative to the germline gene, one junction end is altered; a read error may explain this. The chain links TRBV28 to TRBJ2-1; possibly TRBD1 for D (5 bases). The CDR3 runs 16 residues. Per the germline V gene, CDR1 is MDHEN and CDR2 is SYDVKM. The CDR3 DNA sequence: TGTGCCAGCAGTTTTCGGCTGCTGGGGCCCCCGAACCCCCCAATCTTC. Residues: CASSFRLLGPPNPPIF. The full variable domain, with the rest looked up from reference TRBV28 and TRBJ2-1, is DVKVTQSSRYLVKRTGEKVFLECVQDMDHENMFWYRQDPGLGLRLIYFSYDVKMKEKGDIPEGYSVSREKKERFSLILESASTNQTSMYLCASSFRLLGPPNPPIFGPGTRLTVL.

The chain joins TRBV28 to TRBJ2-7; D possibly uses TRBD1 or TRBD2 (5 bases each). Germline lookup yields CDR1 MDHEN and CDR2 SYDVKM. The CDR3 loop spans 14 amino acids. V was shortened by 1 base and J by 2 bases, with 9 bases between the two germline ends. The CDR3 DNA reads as TGTGCCAGCAGTTTATTTGGGGACCCCTACGAGCAGTACTTC. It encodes CASSLFGDPYEQYF.

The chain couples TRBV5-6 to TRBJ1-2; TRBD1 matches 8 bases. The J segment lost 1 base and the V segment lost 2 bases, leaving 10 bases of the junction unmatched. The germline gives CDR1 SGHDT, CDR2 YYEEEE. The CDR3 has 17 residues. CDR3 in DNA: TGTGCCAGCAGCTTAACAGGGGGTTTTACCTTTAACTATGGCTACACCTTC. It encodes CASSLTGGFTFNYGYTF. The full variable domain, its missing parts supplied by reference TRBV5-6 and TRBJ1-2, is DAGVTQSPTHLIKTRGQQVTLRCSPKSGHDTVSWYQQALGQGPQFIFQYYEEEERQRGNFPDRFSGHQFPNYSSELNVNALLLGDSALYLCASSLTGGFTFNYGYTFGSGTRLTVV.

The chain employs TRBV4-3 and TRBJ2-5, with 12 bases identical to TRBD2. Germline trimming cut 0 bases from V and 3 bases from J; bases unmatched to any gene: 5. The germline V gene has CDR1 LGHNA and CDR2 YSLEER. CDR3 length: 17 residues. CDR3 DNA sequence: TGCGCCAGCAGCCAAGATCGGTCTAGCGGGGGGGAAGAGACCCAGTACTTC. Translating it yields CASSQDRSSGGEETQYF.

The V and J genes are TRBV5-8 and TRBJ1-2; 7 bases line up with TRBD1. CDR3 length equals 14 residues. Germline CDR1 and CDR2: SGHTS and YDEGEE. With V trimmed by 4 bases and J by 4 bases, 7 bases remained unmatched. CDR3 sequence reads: CASSPPGTAYGYTF. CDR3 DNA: TGTGCCAGCAGCCCCCCTGGGACAGCCTATGGCTACACCTTC.

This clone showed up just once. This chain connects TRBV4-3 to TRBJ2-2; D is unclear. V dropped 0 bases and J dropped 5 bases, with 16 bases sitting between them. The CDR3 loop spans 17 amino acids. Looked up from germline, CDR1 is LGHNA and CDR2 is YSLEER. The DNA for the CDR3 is TGCGCCAGCAGCCAAGATGCCGGATGGGGAATTACCGGGGAGCTGTTTTTT. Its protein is CASSQDAGWGITGELFF.

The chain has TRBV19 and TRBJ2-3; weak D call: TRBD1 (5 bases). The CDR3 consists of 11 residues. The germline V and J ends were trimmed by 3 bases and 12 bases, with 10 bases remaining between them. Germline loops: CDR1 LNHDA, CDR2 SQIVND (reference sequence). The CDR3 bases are TGTGCCAGTAGTATCGGGCAGGGCCAGTATTTT. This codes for CASSIGQGQYF.

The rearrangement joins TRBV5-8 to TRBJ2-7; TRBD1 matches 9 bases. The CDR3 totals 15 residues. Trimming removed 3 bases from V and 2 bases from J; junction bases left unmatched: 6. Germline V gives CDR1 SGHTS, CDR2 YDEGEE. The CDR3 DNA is TGTGCCAGCAGCTCCAAGGACAGGGGAGCCTACGAGCAGTACTTC. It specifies CASSSKDRGAYEQYF.

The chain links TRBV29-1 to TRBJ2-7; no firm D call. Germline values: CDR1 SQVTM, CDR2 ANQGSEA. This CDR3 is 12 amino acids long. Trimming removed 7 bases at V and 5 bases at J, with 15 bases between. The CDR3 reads CSAAPDKHEQYF. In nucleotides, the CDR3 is TGCAGCGCCGCACCCGACAAGCACGAGCAGTACTTC.

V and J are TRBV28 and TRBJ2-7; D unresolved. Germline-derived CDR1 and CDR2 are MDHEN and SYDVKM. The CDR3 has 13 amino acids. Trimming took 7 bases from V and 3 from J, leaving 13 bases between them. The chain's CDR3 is CASTHGPSYEQYF. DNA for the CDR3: TGTGCCAGCACCCACGGACCGAGCTACGAGCAGTACTTC. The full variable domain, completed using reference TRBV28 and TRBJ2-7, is DVKVTQSSRYLVKRTGEKVFLECVQDMDHENMFWYRQDPGLGLRLIYFSYDVKMKEKGDIPEGYSVSREKKERFSLILESASTNQTSMYLCASTHGPSYEQYFGPGTRLTVT.

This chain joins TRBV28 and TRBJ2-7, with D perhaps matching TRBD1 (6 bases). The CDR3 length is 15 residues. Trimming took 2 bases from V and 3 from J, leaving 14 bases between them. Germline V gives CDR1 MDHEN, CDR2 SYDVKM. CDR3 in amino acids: CASSLVGGGFYEQYF. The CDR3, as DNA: TGTGCCAGCAGTTTAGTAGGGGGTGGGTTCTACGAGCAGTACTTC.

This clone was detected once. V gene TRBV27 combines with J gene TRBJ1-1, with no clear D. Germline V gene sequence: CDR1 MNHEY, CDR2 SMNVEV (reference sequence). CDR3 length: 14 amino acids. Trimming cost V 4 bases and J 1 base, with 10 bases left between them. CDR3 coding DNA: TGTGCCAGCAGTTCCCTCAGTGGGAACACTGAAGCTTTCTTT. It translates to CASSSLSGNTEAFF.

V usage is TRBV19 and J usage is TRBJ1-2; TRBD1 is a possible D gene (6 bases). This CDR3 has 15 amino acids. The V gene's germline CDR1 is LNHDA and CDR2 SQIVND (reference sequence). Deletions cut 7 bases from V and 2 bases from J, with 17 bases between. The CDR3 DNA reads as TGTGCCAGTACCCTCAGGGGAGCAATCAACTATGGCTACACCTTC. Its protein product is CASTLRGAINYGYTF.

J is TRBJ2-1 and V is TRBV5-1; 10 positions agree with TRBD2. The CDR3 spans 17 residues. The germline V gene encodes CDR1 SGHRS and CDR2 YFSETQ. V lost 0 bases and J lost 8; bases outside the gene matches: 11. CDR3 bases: TGCGCCAGCAGCTTGGAGGGACTACTAGCGGGGTTCGATGAGCAGTTCTTC. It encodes CASSLEGLLAGFDEQFF.

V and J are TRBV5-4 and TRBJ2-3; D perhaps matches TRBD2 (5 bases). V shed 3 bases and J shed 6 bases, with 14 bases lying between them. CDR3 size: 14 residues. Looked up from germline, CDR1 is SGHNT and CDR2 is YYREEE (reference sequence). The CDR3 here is CASSSLMLADTQYF. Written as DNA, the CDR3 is TGTGCCAGCAGCTCCCTTATGCTAGCCGATACGCAGTATTTT.